The rows below give T cell receptor beta chains drawn from one sample of a study of CD8 T cells in Susac syndrome. TCRdb itself ran the immunoSEQ multiplex PCR reads through MiXCR, one entry per CDR3 protein. Here the sample spans some 300,000 distinct CDR3 sequences, approximately 85% being singletons. Specimen: CD8+ T cells from PBMCs. The receptors here all came from a human donor with multiple sclerosis. CDR3s include the opening cysteine and the closing phenylalanine or tryptophan. A D gene is named only where the DNA matches it firmly. Clone sizes are given selectively: once, few, many, or a class where the clone is expanded.

d_gene: .
v_gene: TRBV13
j_gene: TRBJ2-7
abundance: .
CDR3nt: TGTGCCAGCAGCTTAGTATCGAGGGACGAGCAGTACTTC
CDR3aa: CASSLVSRDEQYF

d_gene: .
v_gene: TRBV3-1
j_gene: TRBJ1-1
abundance: .
CDR3nt: TGTGCCAGCAGCCGCCCGACGGGGACCGGGAGCACTGAAGCTTTCTTT
CDR3aa: CASSRPTGTGSTEAFF

d_gene: .
v_gene: TRBV7-2
j_gene: TRBJ2-7
abundance: .
CDR3nt: TGTGCCAGCAGCTTTAGTATTCGCCATTACGAGCAGTACTTC
CDR3aa: CASSFSIRHYEQYF

d_gene: TRBD1
v_gene: TRBV6-1
j_gene: TRBJ2-7
abundance: .
CDR3nt: TGTGCCAGCAGCCTGACAGGGACCGAGCAGTACTTC
CDR3aa: CASSLTGTEQYF

d_gene: .
v_gene: TRBV12-3/TRBV12-4
j_gene: TRBJ2-1
abundance: few
CDR3nt: TGTGCCAGCAGTTTGAGGGTTTACAATGAGCAGTTCTTC
CDR3aa: CASSLRVYNEQFF

d_gene: .
v_gene: TRBV10-3
j_gene: TRBJ2-2
abundance: .
CDR3nt: TGTGCCATCCGTGGGGGAGCGAACACCGGGGAGCTGTTTTTT
CDR3aa: CAIRGGANTGELFF

d_gene: .
v_gene: TRBV12-3/TRBV12-4
j_gene: TRBJ1-4
abundance: few
CDR3nt: TGTGCCAGCAGTTTGGGTAATGAAAAACTGTTTTTT
CDR3aa: CASSLGNEKLFF

d_gene: .
v_gene: TRBV7-9
j_gene: TRBJ1-1
abundance: .
CDR3nt: TGTGCCAGCAGCTCCCCGGGGGACATGAACACTGAAGCTTTCTTT
CDR3aa: CASSSPGDMNTEAFF

d_gene: .
v_gene: TRBV19
j_gene: TRBJ2-7
abundance: few
CDR3nt: TGTGCCAGTAGTTCAGGGCCTACCTACGAGCAGTACTTC
CDR3aa: CASSSGPTYEQYF

d_gene: .
v_gene: TRBV4-3
j_gene: TRBJ1-1
abundance: .
CDR3nt: TGCGCCAGCAGCCAAGCCCAGGGGTTTGGCACTGAAGCTTTCTTT
CDR3aa: CASSQAQGFGTEAFF

d_gene: TRBD2
v_gene: TRBV2
j_gene: TRBJ2-6
abundance: .
CDR3nt: TGTGCCAGCGAGGGACTAGCGGGAGGTAGCTCTGGGGCCAACGTCCTGACTTTC
CDR3aa: CASEGLAGGSSGANVLTF

d_gene: .
v_gene: TRBV20-1
j_gene: TRBJ2-1
abundance: .
CDR3nt: TGCAGTGCTAAGGCCCGGGACCCCTACAATGAGCAGTCCTTC
CDR3aa: CSAKARDPYNEQSF

d_gene: .
v_gene: TRBV27
j_gene: TRBJ2-7
abundance: .
CDR3nt: TGTGCCAGCAGTTCGGGACCGCTCTACGAGCAGTACTTC
CDR3aa: CASSSGPLYEQYF

d_gene: TRBD2
v_gene: TRBV4-1
j_gene: TRBJ2-7
abundance: few
CDR3nt: TGCGCCAGCAGCCACCACCAGCGGGGGGTCTACGAGCAGTACTTC
CDR3aa: CASSHHQRGVYEQYF

d_gene: .
v_gene: TRBV27
j_gene: TRBJ1-1
abundance: .
CDR3nt: TGTGCCAGCATTACCGGAGGGTCCGAAGCTTTCTTT
CDR3aa: CASITGGSEAFF

d_gene: TRBD2
v_gene: TRBV20-1
j_gene: TRBJ2-1
abundance: .
CDR3nt: TGCAGTGGGCGGCCAGACCCCGGGTCTAGCGGGAGGGATGAGCAGTTCTTC
CDR3aa: CSGRPDPGSSGRDEQFF

d_gene: .
v_gene: TRBV4-1
j_gene: TRBJ2-2
abundance: .
CDR3nt: TGCGCCAGCAGCCAGGTGGGTGGCGGGACAGCGAACACCGGGGAGCTGTTTTTT
CDR3aa: CASSQVGGGTANTGELFF

d_gene: .
v_gene: TRBV27
j_gene: TRBJ2-7
abundance: .
CDR3nt: TGTGCCAGCAGTTTTCGGGCAGTTAGGTACGAGCAGTACTTC
CDR3aa: CASSFRAVRYEQYF

d_gene: TRBD2
v_gene: TRBV19
j_gene: TRBJ2-1
abundance: .
CDR3nt: TGTGCCAGTAGCGCGGCTAGCGGGACCTACAATGAGCAGTTCTTC
CDR3aa: CASSAASGTYNEQFF

d_gene: TRBD1
v_gene: TRBV5-6
j_gene: TRBJ2-5
abundance: .
CDR3nt: TGTGCCAGCAGCTTGGTCACAGGGGAGGAGACCCAGTACTTC
CDR3aa: CASSLVTGEETQYF

d_gene: .
v_gene: TRBV5-4
j_gene: TRBJ2-7
abundance: .
CDR3nt: TGTGCCAGCAGCTCCCCTGAGAGAGGTTCGGACGAGCAGTACTTC
CDR3aa: CASSSPERGSDEQYF

d_gene: .
v_gene: TRBV20-1
j_gene: TRBJ2-5
abundance: .
CDR3nt: TGCAGTGCTACTAAGTACATGGCCGTGTTGGCCCAGTACTTC
CDR3aa: CSATKYMAVLAQYF

d_gene: TRBD1
v_gene: TRBV27
j_gene: TRBJ1-5
abundance: .
CDR3nt: TGTGCCAGCAGATGGACAGGGAATAGCAATCAGCCCCAGCATTTT
CDR3aa: CASRWTGNSNQPQHF

d_gene: TRBD2
v_gene: TRBV7-9
j_gene: TRBJ2-7
abundance: .
CDR3nt: TGTGCCAGCACCGGGGGGGCCCAGGGTGCGGTGGAGCAGTACTTC
CDR3aa: CASTGGAQGAVEQYF

d_gene: .
v_gene: TRBV12-5
j_gene: TRBJ2-2
abundance: once
CDR3nt: TGTGCTAGTGGTTTGGTACGGTCTCCAGGGACCGGGGAGCTGTTTTTT
CDR3aa: CASGLVRSPGTGELFF

d_gene: .
v_gene: TRBV2
j_gene: TRBJ2-7
abundance: .
CDR3nt: TGTGCCAGCACCAACCTGGAGCGGTGGTACGAGCAGTACTTC
CDR3aa: CASTNLERWYEQYF

d_gene: .
v_gene: TRBV12-3/TRBV12-4
j_gene: TRBJ1-1
abundance: .
CDR3nt: TGTGCCAGCAGTTTGGTAGGGACGAAAAACACTGAAGCTTTCTTT
CDR3aa: CASSLVGTKNTEAFF

d_gene: TRBD2
v_gene: TRBV28
j_gene: TRBJ2-7
abundance: .
CDR3nt: TGTGCCAGCAGTTTACGCACTAGCGGAAGTAGCTCCTACGAGCAGTACTTC
CDR3aa: CASSLRTSGSSSYEQYF

d_gene: .
v_gene: TRBV20-1
j_gene: TRBJ2-4
abundance: .
CDR3nt: TGCAGTGCCCGGGTGACTACCGAAAACATTCAGTACTTC
CDR3aa: CSARVTTENIQYF

d_gene: .
v_gene: TRBV12-3/TRBV12-4
j_gene: TRBJ2-7
abundance: few
CDR3nt: TGTGCCAGCAGTCCCTCCGGGGCAGGGTTTCACGAGCAGTACTTC
CDR3aa: CASSPSGAGFHEQYF

d_gene: .
v_gene: TRBV30
j_gene: TRBJ2-1
abundance: .
CDR3nt: TGTGCCTTCCGGGCCCCCAATGAGCAGTTCTTC
CDR3aa: CAFRAPNEQFF

d_gene: .
v_gene: TRBV28
j_gene: TRBJ1-5
abundance: .
CDR3nt: TGTGCCAGCAGTTTTGCAGCCAATCCATATAGCAATCAGCCCCAGCATTTT
CDR3aa: CASSFAANPYSNQPQHF

d_gene: .
v_gene: TRBV21-1
j_gene: TRBJ2-5
abundance: .
CDR3nt: TGTGCCAGCAGCAAAGGCGGACTAGCGGGAGAAAGTGAGACCCAGTACTTC
CDR3aa: CASSKGGLAGESETQYF

d_gene: TRBD2
v_gene: TRBV5-6
j_gene: TRBJ2-1
abundance: few
CDR3nt: TGTGCCAGCAGCTTGGGACTAGCGGTTTGGAGCTCCTACAATGAGCAGTTCTTC
CDR3aa: CASSLGLAVWSSYNEQFF

d_gene: .
v_gene: TRBV20-1
j_gene: TRBJ2-7
abundance: .
CDR3nt: TGCAGTGCTCCGACAGAAGACTCCTACGAGCAGTACTTC
CDR3aa: CSAPTEDSYEQYF

d_gene: .
v_gene: TRBV28
j_gene: TRBJ1-1
abundance: .
CDR3nt: TGTGCTCTCCTCCCCACGGGGGGCCTCCAACATGAACTGGAAGCTTTCTTT
CDR3aa: CALLPTGGLQHELEAFF

d_gene: TRBD2
v_gene: TRBV20-1
j_gene: TRBJ2-7
abundance: few
CDR3nt: TGCAGTGCTGGACCGGGACTAGCGGGAGTTGGGCAGTACTTC
CDR3aa: CSAGPGLAGVGQYF

d_gene: TRBD2
v_gene: TRBV15
j_gene: TRBJ2-1
abundance: .
CDR3nt: TGTGCCACCAGCAGAGCCGGGACTAGCGGGAGGAGCTGGTACAATGAGCAGTTCTTC
CDR3aa: CATSRAGTSGRSWYNEQFF

d_gene: .
v_gene: TRBV6-5
j_gene: TRBJ1-4
abundance: .
CDR3nt: TGTGCCAGCAGTTACTCGACAGTCCAGGGGGAAAAACTGTTTTTT
CDR3aa: CASSYSTVQGEKLFF

d_gene: TRBD2
v_gene: TRBV12-3/TRBV12-4
j_gene: TRBJ2-1
abundance: .
CDR3nt: TGTGCCAGCAGTGCTCGCCTAGCGGGACCTTACAATGAGCAGTTCTTC
CDR3aa: CASSARLAGPYNEQFF

d_gene: TRBD2
v_gene: TRBV7-9
j_gene: TRBJ2-3
abundance: .
CDR3nt: TGTGCCAGCAGCTTCCTCGGGACTAGCAGAGTCACAGATACGCAGTATTTT
CDR3aa: CASSFLGTSRVTDTQYF

d_gene: .
v_gene: TRBV5-8
j_gene: TRBJ2-1
abundance: .
CDR3nt: TGTGCCAGCAGCTTGGGGGACACCAAGTTCTTC
CDR3aa: CASSLGDTKFF

d_gene: .
v_gene: TRBV4-1
j_gene: TRBJ2-1
abundance: .
CDR3nt: TGCGCCAGCAGCCAAGGTCCCAATGAGCAGTTCTTC
CDR3aa: CASSQGPNEQFF

d_gene: .
v_gene: TRBV25-1
j_gene: TRBJ1-5
abundance: .
CDR3nt: TGTGCCAGCGGCGGGGATTGGGGTCAGCCCCAGCATTTT
CDR3aa: CASGGDWGQPQHF

d_gene: .
v_gene: TRBV12-3/TRBV12-4
j_gene: TRBJ1-2
abundance: once
CDR3nt: TGTGCCAGCACCCTCGGGGGCCATGGCTACACCTTC
CDR3aa: CASTLGGHGYTF

d_gene: .
v_gene: TRBV6-5
j_gene: TRBJ1-2
abundance: few
CDR3nt: TGTGCCAGCAGTTACTCCGCAGGGGAGCGCGGTGGCTACACCTTC
CDR3aa: CASSYSAGERGGYTF

d_gene: .
v_gene: TRBV12-3/TRBV12-4
j_gene: TRBJ1-5
abundance: .
CDR3nt: TGTGCCAGCAGTGGGCCAGGGATAGGTCAGCCCCAGCATTTT
CDR3aa: CASSGPGIGQPQHF

d_gene: TRBD2
v_gene: TRBV28
j_gene: TRBJ2-1
abundance: .
CDR3nt: TGTGCCAGCAGTGGACGGGAGGGCCGATGGTGGGAGCAGTTCTTC
CDR3aa: CASSGREGRWWEQFF

d_gene: TRBD2
v_gene: TRBV20-1
j_gene: TRBJ2-1
abundance: .
CDR3nt: TGCAGTGCTAGAAAACTAGCGGGAGCCGAGAATGAGCAGTTCTTC
CDR3aa: CSARKLAGAENEQFF

d_gene: TRBD2
v_gene: TRBV19
j_gene: TRBJ2-1
abundance: once
CDR3nt: TGTGCCAGTAGTAAGGGACTAGCGGCCCTGAGCTCCTACAATGAGCAGTTCTTC
CDR3aa: CASSKGLAALSSYNEQFF

d_gene: .
v_gene: TRBV9
j_gene: TRBJ2-7
abundance: .
CDR3nt: TGTGCCAGCAGCGCAATAGGTACGTCCTACGAGCAGTACTTC
CDR3aa: CASSAIGTSYEQYF

d_gene: .
v_gene: TRBV7-9
j_gene: TRBJ2-3
abundance: .
CDR3nt: TGTGCCAGCAAATATCGGGGGAGCACAGATACGCAGTATTTT
CDR3aa: CASKYRGSTDTQYF

d_gene: TRBD2
v_gene: TRBV27
j_gene: TRBJ2-5
abundance: .
CDR3nt: TGTGCCAGCAGTCCCTATGGACTAGGCCAAGAGACCCAGTACTTC
CDR3aa: CASSPYGLGQETQYF

d_gene: TRBD2
v_gene: TRBV7-9
j_gene: TRBJ2-1
abundance: .
CDR3nt: TGTGCCAGCAGCTACTCAGCGGGAGGAATATTCGATGAGCAGTTCTTC
CDR3aa: CASSYSAGGIFDEQFF

d_gene: .
v_gene: TRBV7-2
j_gene: TRBJ1-2
abundance: .
CDR3nt: TGTGCCAGCAGCTTAGTCCCATCTAACTATGGCTACACCTTC
CDR3aa: CASSLVPSNYGYTF

d_gene: .
v_gene: TRBV29-1
j_gene: TRBJ1-2
abundance: .
CDR3nt: TGCAGCGTTGGGGTCCCCAGAGGGGGCTACACCTTC
CDR3aa: CSVGVPRGGYTF